This T cell receptor beta chain was obtained from a study of Graves' ophthalmopathy and Graves' hyperthyroidism. Amplification of the TCR beta CDR3 regions used RNA transcripts (as template). Scientists carried out first-round RT-PCR using HTBI primers and then a second-round multiplex PCR. TCRdb independently ran MiXCR on the multiplex PCR reads; one entry per CDR3 protein. The sample holds 1 million to 1.3 million distinct CDR3 sequences, roughly two fifths seen once. The CDR3 consists of 15 residues. CDR1 and CDR2 from the germline V gene are SGHTA and FQGNSA. Trimming removed 5 bases from V and 7 bases from J; junction bases left unmatched: 6. Study-level results: Most expanded thyroid clonotypes above 0.001 frequency also appeared in blood. A classifier, a 13-signature model, separated ophthalmopathy from stable hyperthyroidism with 87.88% sensitivity and approximately 80% specificity.

This clonotype occurred many times. The antigen is undetermined. Pregnant or lactating patients and those with other autoimmune diseases or uncontrolled infections were excluded. Establishment of the diagnosis relied upon clinical symptoms, serum thyroxine, TRAb, thyroid ultrasound and orbital computed tomography. The chain carries TRBV7-2 and TRBJ2-7; TRBD2 matches 15 bases. Sequenced sample: peripheral blood or thyroid tissue (not recorded which). The clonotype comes from an adult man with Graves' hyperthyroidism. The CDR3 here is CASSEGLAGGREQYF. The CDR3 nucleotides read TGTGCCAGCAGCGAGGGACTAGCGGGGGGCCGGGAGCAGTACTTC.